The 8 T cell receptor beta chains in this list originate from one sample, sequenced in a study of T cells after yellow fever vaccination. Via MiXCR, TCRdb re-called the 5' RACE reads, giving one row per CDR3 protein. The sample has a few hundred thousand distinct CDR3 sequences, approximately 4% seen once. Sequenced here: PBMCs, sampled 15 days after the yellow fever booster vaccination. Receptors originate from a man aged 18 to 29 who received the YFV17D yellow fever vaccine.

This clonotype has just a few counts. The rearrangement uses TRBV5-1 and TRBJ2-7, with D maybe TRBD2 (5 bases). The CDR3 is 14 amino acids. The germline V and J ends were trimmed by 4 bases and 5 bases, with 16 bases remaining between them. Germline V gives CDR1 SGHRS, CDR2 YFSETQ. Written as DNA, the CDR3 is TGCGCCAGCAGCCCCGGAGGCACTCATAACGAGCAGTACTTC. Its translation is CASSPGGTHNEQYF.

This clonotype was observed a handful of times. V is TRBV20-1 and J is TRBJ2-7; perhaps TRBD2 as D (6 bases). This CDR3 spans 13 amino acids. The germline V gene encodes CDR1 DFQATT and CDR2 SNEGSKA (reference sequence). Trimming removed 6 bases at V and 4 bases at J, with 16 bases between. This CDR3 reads CSALSRGYYEQYF. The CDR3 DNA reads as TGCAGTGCCCTTAGTCGGGGGTATTACGAGCAGTACTTC.

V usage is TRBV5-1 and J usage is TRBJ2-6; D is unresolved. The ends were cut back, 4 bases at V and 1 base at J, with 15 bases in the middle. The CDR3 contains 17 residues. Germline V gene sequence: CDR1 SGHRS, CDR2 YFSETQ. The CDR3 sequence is CASSPEWQPSGANVLTF. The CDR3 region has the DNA TGCGCCAGCAGCCCGGAGTGGCAGCCATCTGGGGCCAACGTCCTGACTTTC.

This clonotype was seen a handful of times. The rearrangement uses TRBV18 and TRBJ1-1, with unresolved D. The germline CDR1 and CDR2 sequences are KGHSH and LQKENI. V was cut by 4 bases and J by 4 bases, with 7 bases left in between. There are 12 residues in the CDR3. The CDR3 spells CASSQGLTEAFF. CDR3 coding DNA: TGTGCCAGCTCACAAGGGCTCACTGAAGCTTTCTTT.

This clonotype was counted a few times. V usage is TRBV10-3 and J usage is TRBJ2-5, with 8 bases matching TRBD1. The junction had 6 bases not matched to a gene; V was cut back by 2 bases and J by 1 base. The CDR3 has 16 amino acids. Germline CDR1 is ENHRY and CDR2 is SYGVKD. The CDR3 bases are TGTGCCATCAGTGAGGCCGGGGACAGGACCCAAGAGACCCAGTACTTC. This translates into CAISEAGDRTQETQYF.

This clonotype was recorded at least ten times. The CDR3 loop reads CASSQVKGNTEAFF. The CDR3 DNA reads TGCGCCAGCAGCCAAGTTAAGGGGAACACTGAAGCTTTCTTT. The chain is built from TRBV4-3 and TRBJ1-1; D remains unclear. The CDR3 covers 14 residues. In germline, CDR1 is LGHNA, CDR2 YSLEER. Trimming stripped 1 base from V and 1 base from J, with 7 bases between.

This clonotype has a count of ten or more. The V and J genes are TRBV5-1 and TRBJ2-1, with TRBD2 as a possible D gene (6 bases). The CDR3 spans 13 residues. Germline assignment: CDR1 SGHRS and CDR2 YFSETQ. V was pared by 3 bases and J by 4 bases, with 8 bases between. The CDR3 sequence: CASSSGDYNEQFF. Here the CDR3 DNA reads TGCGCCAGCAGCTCGGGAGATTACAATGAGCAGTTCTTC.

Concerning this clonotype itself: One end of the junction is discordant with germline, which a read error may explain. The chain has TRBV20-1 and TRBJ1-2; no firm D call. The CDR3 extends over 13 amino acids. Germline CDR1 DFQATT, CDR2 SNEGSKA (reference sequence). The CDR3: CSTRAGLNYGYTF. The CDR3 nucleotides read TGCAGTACTAGGGCGGGGTTAAACTATGGCTACACCTTC.